The entry that follows covers one TCR beta chain sequence. Assay used: immunoSEQ multiplex PCR; TCRdb lists only in-frame clones, some missing. The sample yields 50,000 or so clones, approximately 86% seen once. The sample originates from a study of PD-L1 blockade in urothelial cancer. The germline CDR1 and CDR2 sequences are LNHDA and SQIVND (reference sequence). The CDR3 runs to 13 residues. V lost 1 base and J lost 4, with 7 bases in between. Time point reported: peripheral blood 6 weeks after treatment start. The source of this sequence is a man aged 55 to 70 with urothelial cancer. Material: PBMCs, obtained around atezolizumab (anti-PD-L1) treatment. J is TRBJ1-1 and V is TRBV19; D not resolved. CDR3 nucleotides: TGTGCCAGTAGTATAGCTAGACCCACTGAAGCTTTCTTT. This sequence encodes CASSIARPTEAFF.